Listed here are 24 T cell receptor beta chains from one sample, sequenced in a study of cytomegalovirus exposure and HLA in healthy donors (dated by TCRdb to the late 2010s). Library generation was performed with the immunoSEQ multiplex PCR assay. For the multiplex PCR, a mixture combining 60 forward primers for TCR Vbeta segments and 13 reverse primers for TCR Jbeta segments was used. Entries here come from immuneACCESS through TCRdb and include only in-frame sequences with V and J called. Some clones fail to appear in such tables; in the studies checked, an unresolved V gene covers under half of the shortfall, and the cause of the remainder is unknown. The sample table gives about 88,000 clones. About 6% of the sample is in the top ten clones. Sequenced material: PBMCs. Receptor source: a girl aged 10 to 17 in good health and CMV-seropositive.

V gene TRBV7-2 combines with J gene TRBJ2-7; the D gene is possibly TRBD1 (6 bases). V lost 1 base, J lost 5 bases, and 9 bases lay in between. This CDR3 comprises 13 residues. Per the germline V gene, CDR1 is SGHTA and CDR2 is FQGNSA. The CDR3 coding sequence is TGTGCCAGCAGCTTAGGAAACAGGGACGAGCAGTACTTC. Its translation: CASSLGNRDEQYF.

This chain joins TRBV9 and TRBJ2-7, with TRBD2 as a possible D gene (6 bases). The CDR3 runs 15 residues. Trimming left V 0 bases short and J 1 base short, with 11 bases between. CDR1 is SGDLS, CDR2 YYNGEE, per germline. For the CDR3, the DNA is TGTGCCAGCAGCGTAGGCGGGGTAGGTTCCTACGAGCAGTACTTC. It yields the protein CASSVGGVGSYEQYF. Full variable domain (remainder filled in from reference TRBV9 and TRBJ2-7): DSGVTQTPKHLITATGQRVTLRCSPRSGDLSVYWYQQSLDQGLQFLIQYYNGEERAKGNILERFSAQQFPDLHSELNLSSLELGDSALYFCASSVGGVGSYEQYFGPGTRLTVT.

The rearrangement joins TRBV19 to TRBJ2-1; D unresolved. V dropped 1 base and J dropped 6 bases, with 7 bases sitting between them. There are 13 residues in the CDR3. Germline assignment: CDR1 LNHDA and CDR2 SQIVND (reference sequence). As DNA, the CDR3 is TGTGCCAGTAGTATAGGCTGGCCCAATGAGCAGTTCTTC. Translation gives CASSIGWPNEQFF.

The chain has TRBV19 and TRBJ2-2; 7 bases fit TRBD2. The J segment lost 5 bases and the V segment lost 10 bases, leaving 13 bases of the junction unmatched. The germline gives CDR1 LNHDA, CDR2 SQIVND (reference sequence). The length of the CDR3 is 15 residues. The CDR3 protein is CATAWGGIGTGELFF. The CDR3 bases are TGTGCCACCGCCTGGGGAGGGATCGGTACCGGGGAGCTGTTTTTT.

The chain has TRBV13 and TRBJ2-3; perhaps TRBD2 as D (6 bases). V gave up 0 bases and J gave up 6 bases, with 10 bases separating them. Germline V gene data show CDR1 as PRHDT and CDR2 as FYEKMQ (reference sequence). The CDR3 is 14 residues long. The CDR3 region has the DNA TGTGCCAGCAGCTTAGGAGGTGGAGGGGATACGCAGTATTTT. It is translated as CASSLGGGGDTQYF.

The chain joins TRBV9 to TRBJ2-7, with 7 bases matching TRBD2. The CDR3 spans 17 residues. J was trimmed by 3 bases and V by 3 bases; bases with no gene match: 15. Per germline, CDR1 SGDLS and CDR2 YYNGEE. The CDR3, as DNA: TGTGCCAGCAGCGCGGCCTCCGAGACTAGCTTCTACTACGAGCAGTACTTC. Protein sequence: CASSAASETSFYYEQYF.

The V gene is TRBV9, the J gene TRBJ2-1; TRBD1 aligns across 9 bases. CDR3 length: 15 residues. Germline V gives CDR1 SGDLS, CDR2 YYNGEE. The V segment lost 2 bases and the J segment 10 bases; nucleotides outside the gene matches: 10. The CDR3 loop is CASSVRGTGNGEQFF. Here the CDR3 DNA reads TGTGCCAGCAGCGTTAGAGGGACAGGGAATGGGGAGCAGTTCTTC.

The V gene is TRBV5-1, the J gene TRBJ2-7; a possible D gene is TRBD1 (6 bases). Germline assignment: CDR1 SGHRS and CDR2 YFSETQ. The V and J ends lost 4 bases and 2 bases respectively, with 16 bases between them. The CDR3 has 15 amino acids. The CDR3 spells CASSNNTGNTYEQYF. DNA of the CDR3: TGCGCCAGCAGCAACAATACAGGGAACACCTACGAGCAGTACTTC.

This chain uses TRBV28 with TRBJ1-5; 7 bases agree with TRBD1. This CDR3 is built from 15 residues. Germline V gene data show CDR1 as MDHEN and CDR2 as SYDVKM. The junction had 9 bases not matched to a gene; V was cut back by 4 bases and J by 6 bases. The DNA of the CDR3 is TGTGCCAGCAGTTCCCGGACAGGCGGTGTTCAGCCCCAGCATTTT. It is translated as CASSSRTGGVQPQHF.

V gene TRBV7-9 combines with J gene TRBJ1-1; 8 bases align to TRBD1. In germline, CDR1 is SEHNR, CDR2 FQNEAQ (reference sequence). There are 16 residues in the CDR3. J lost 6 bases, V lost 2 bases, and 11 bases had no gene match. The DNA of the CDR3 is TGTGCCAGCAGCTTACAGAGGACAGGGCGTTTGGCTGAAGCTTTCTTT. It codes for CASSLQRTGRLAEAFF. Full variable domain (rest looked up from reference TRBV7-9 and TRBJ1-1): DTGVSQNPRHKITKRGQNVTFRCDPISEHNRLYWYRQTLGQGPEFLTYFQNEAQLEKSRLLSDRFSAERPKGSFSTLEIQRTEQGDSAMYLCASSLQRTGRLAEAFFGQGTRLTVV.

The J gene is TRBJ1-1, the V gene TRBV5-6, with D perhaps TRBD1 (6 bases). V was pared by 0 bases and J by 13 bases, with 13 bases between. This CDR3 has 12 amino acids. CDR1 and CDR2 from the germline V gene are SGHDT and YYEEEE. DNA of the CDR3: TGTGCCAGCAGCTTGGGGGACACCCGAGGTTTCTTT. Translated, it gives CASSLGDTRGFF.

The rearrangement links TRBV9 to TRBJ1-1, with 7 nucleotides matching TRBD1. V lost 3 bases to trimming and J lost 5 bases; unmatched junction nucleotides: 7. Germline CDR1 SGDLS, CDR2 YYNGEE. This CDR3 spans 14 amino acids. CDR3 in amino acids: CASSATGEGTEAFF. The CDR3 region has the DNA TGTGCCAGCAGCGCCACAGGGGAAGGAACTGAAGCTTTCTTT.

The CDR3 loop is CASTYYRDISLTGELFF. The CDR3 DNA reads TGTGCCAGCACCTACTACCGGGACATCTCATTGACCGGGGAGCTGTTTTTT. The chain is built from TRBV27 and TRBJ2-2, with D maybe TRBD1 (6 bases). The CDR3 contains 17 residues. Germline V lookup: CDR1 MNHEY, CDR2 SMNVEV (reference sequence). Trimming removed 7 bases from V and 5 bases from J, with 23 bases in between.

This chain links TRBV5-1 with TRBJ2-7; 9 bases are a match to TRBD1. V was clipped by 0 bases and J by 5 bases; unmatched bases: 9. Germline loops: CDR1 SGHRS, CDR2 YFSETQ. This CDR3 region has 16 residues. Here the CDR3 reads CASSLVARDRANEQYF. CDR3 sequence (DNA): TGCGCCAGCAGCTTGGTGGCCCGGGACAGGGCCAACGAGCAGTACTTC.

The CDR3 sequence is CASSQVQGFGYTF. The CDR3 bases are TGCGCCAGCAGCCAAGTCCAGGGCTTTGGCTACACCTTC. This rearrangement joins TRBV4-3 to TRBJ1-2; D possibly corresponds to TRBD1 (5 bases). The germline gives CDR1 LGHNA, CDR2 YSLEER. The CDR3 covers 13 residues. Trimming shortened V by 1 base and J by 7 bases, and 10 bases separated the two germline ends.

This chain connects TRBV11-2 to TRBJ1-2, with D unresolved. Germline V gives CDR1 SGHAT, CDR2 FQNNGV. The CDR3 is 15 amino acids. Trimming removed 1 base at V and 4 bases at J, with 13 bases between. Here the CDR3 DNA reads TGTGCCAGCAGCTTAGGAGAGGATTCGGGCTATGGCTACACCTTC. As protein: CASSLGEDSGYGYTF. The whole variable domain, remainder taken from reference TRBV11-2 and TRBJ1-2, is EAGVAQSPRYKIIEKRQSVAFWCNPISGHATLYWYQQILGQGPKLLIQFQNNGVVDDSQLPKDRFSAERLKGVDSTLKIQPAKLEDSAVYLCASSLGEDSGYGYTFGSGTRLTVV.

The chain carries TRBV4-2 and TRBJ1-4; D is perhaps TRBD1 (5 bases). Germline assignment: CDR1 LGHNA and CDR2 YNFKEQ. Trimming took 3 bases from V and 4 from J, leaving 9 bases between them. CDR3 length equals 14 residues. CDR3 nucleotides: TGTGCCAGCAGCCAGACCCAGGGTAATGAAAAACTGTTTTTT. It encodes CASSQTQGNEKLFF.

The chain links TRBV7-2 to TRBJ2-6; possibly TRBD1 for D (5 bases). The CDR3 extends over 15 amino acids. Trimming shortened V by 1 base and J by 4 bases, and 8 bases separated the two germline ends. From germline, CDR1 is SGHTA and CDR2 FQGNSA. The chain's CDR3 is CASSLGGRGANVLTF. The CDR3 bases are TGTGCCAGCAGCTTAGGGGGCCGGGGGGCCAACGTCCTGACTTTC.

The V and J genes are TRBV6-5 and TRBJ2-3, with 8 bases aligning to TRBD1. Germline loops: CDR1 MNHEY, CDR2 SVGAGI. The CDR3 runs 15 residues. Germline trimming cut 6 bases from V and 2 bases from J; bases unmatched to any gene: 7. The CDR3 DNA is TGTGCCAGCAGAACGGGACAGGCACACACAGATACGCAGTATTTT. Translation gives CASRTGQAHTDTQYF.

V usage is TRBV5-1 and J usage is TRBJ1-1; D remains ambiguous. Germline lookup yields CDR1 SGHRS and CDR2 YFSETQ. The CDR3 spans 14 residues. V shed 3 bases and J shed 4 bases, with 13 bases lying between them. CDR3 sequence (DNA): TGCGCCAGCAGCTCCCGGACGGACTTCACTGAAGCTTTCTTT. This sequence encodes CASSSRTDFTEAFF.

CDR3 sequence reads: CASGLHEGGQNTGELFF. The CDR3 DNA reads TGTGCTAGTGGTTTGCATGAGGGGGGGCAGAACACCGGGGAGCTGTTTTTT. V is TRBV12-5 and J is TRBJ2-2, with D possibly being TRBD2 (7 bases). The CDR3 consists of 17 residues. Germline lookup yields CDR1 LGHNT and CDR2 FRNRAP. Between the trimmed V and J ends, which lost 2 bases and 1 base, there was a span of 14 bases.

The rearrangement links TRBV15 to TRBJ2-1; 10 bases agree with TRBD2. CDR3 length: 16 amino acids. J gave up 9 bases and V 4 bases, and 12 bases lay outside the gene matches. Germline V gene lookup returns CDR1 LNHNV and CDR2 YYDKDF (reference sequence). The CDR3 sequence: CATSISGGAAGGEQFF. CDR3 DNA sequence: TGTGCCACCAGCATAAGCGGGGGGGCCGCCGGTGGTGAGCAGTTCTTC.

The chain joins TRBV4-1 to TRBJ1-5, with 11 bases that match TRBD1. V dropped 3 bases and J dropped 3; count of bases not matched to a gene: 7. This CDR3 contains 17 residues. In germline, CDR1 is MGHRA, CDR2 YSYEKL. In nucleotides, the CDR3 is TGCGCCAGCAGCCACGATCGGACAGGGGGCCCCAATCAGCCCCAGCATTTT. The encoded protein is CASSHDRTGGPNQPQHF.

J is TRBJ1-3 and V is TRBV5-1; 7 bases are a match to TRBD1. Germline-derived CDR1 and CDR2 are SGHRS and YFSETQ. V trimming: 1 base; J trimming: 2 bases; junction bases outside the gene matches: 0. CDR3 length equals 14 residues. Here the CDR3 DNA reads TGCGCCAGCAGCTTGACAGGGGCTGGAAACACCATATATTTT. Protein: CASSLTGAGNTIYF.